One and the same sample provided the 22 T cell receptor beta chains below, sequenced in a study of cytomegalovirus exposure and HLA in healthy donors. Primers for the PCR totalled 60 Vbeta and 13 Jbeta. The method was immunoSEQ multiplex PCR; TCRdb's version includes in-frame clones alone and lacks a portion of them. The sample lists about 180,000 clones, 84% occurring once. Specimen: PBMCs. The receptors stem from a girl aged 2-10 years in good health and CMV-seropositive.

The count of this clone is one. The rearrangement links TRBV15 to TRBJ1-2; TRBD1 matches at 9 bases. The CDR3 extends over 14 amino acids. Germline CDR1 reads LNHNV; CDR2 reads YYDKDF (reference sequence). V shed 2 bases, J shed 5 bases, and the junction held 3 bases outside the gene matches. CDR3 DNA sequence: TGTGCCACCAGCAGACCCGACAGGGGGTATGGCTACACCTTC. Residues: CATSRPDRGYGYTF.

This chain uses TRBV30 with TRBJ2-7; D is perhaps TRBD2 (7 bases). Trimming shortened V by 2 bases and J by 5 bases, and 16 bases separated the two germline ends. The CDR3 totals 14 residues. Germline values: CDR1 GTSNPN, CDR2 SVGIG (reference sequence). The DNA of the CDR3 is TGTGCCTGGAGTTACGGGGGGCCCGGGAACGAGCAGTACTTC. Protein sequence: CAWSYGGPGNEQYF.

The chain carries TRBV5-1 and TRBJ2-3, with D possibly TRBD2 on 6 matching bases. Germline-derived CDR1 and CDR2 are SGHRS and YFSETQ. Trimming shortened V by 5 bases and J by 0 bases, and 13 bases separated the two germline ends. This CDR3 is built from 15 residues. CDR3 DNA sequence: TGCGCCAGCAGTTATCTAGCGCCTAGCACAGATACGCAGTATTTT. Translating gives CASSYLAPSTDTQYF.

This sequence joins TRBV5-1 and TRBJ1-4; D is possibly TRBD1 (5 bases). V lost 3 bases to trimming and J lost 3 bases, with 15 bases between them. CDR3 length equals 16 residues. Germline loops: CDR1 SGHRS, CDR2 YFSETQ. The CDR3 DNA sequence: TGCGCCAGCAGCTGGAATACGGGGGGGGCTAATGAAAAACTGTTTTTT. This codes for CASSWNTGGANEKLFF.

This chain connects TRBV4-1 to TRBJ2-1, with 10 nucleotides matching TRBD1. Germline V gives CDR1 MGHRA, CDR2 YSYEKL. After removal of 0 bases from V and 4 bases from J, the junction contained 6 bases not matched to a gene. The CDR3 runs to 17 residues. The CDR3 bases are TGCGCCAGCAGCCAAGAGCGGAGGGACAGGGGATACAATGAGCAGTTCTTC. Residues: CASSQERRDRGYNEQFF.

A remark on this clone: The same CDR3 can be traced to other DNA sequences in this sample. The chain combines TRBV5-1 with TRBJ2-3, with 12 bases matching TRBD2. After removal of 1 base from V and 3 bases from J, the junction contained 0 bases not matched to a gene. CDR1 SGHRS and CDR2 YFSETQ come from the germline V gene. This CDR3 has 15 residues. CDR3 in amino acids: CASSLLAGGTDTQYF. CDR3 sequence (DNA): TGCGCCAGCAGCTTGCTAGCGGGAGGGACAGATACGCAGTATTTT.

The chain carries TRBV11-3 and TRBJ1-6; perhaps TRBD1 as D (5 bases). The CDR3 consists of 14 residues. The V and J ends lost 8 bases and 10 bases respectively, with 18 bases between them. Germline loops: CDR1 SGHNT, CDR2 YENEEA. The CDR3 spells CASWERHRNSPLHF. As DNA, the CDR3 is TGTGCCAGCTGGGAAAGACACAGGAACTCACCCCTCCACTTT. The full variable domain, completed using reference TRBV11-3 and TRBJ1-6, is EAGVVQSPRYKIIEKKQPVAFWCNPISGHNTLYWYLQNLGQGPELLIRYENEEAVDDSQLPKDRFSAERLKGVDSTLKIQPAELGDSAVYLCASWERHRNSPLHFGNGTRLTVT.

The J gene is TRBJ2-3, the V gene TRBV5-6, with 7 bases that match TRBD1. Germline lookup yields CDR1 SGHDT and CDR2 YYEEEE. CDR3 length equals 16 residues. The junction had 12 bases not matched to a gene; V was cut back by 4 bases and J by 4 bases. CDR3 region: CASSRLTGARADTQYF. DNA for the CDR3: TGTGCCAGCAGCCGTTTAACAGGGGCAAGGGCAGATACGCAGTATTTT.

This clone was seen just once. The chain joins TRBV5-1 to TRBJ2-1; TRBD1 matches 9 bases. The CDR3 extends over 20 amino acids. Losses at the gene ends were 6 bases for V and 2 bases for J; bases not matched to a gene: 21. The germline V gene has CDR1 SGHRS and CDR2 YFSETQ. CDR3 region: CASTTESAPPGQGPYNEQFF. The CDR3 DNA reads TGCGCCAGCACCACAGAAAGTGCCCCCCCGGGACAGGGTCCCTACAATGAGCAGTTCTTC. The complete variable domain, with remaining parts taken from reference TRBV5-1 and TRBJ2-1, reads KAGVTQTPRYLIKTRGQQVTLSCSPISGHRSVSWYQQTPGQGLQFLFEYFSETQRNKGNFPGRFSGRQFSNSRSEMNVSTLELGDSALYLCASTTESAPPGQGPYNEQFFGPGTRLTVL.

The rearrangement joins TRBV5-1 to TRBJ2-2; 8 nucleotides line up with TRBD1. Germline trimming cut 4 bases from V and 2 bases from J; bases unmatched to any gene: 4. Germline loops: CDR1 SGHRS, CDR2 YFSETQ. The CDR3 loop spans 15 amino acids. The DNA for the CDR3 is TGCGCCAGCAGCCCGGACAGGGTCAACACCGGGGAGCTGTTTTTT. It specifies CASSPDRVNTGELFF.

This chain links TRBV7-7 with TRBJ2-5; D perhaps matches TRBD1 (6 bases). CDR3 size: 12 residues. CDR1 SSHAT and CDR2 FNYEAQ come from the germline V gene (reference sequence). V lost 5 bases and J lost 7, with 11 bases in between. The CDR3 DNA reads as TGTGCCAGCAGCCCACCGACAGGGACCCAGTACTTC. Its translation: CASSPPTGTQYF.

This clone was detected once. The chain recombines TRBV6-1 with TRBJ1-1; the D gene is possibly TRBD1 (5 bases). Trimming removed 7 bases at V and 8 bases at J, with 20 bases between. This CDR3 has 14 amino acids. Germline CDR1 reads MNHNS; CDR2 reads SASEGT. The CDR3 nucleotides are TGTGCCAGCACTATCGGGACTGGGTTTATGGAAGCTTTCTTT. Protein sequence: CASTIGTGFMEAFF.

V and J are TRBV6-6 and TRBJ1-1; possible D gene TRBD1, 5 bases. Germline V gene sequence: CDR1 MNHNY, CDR2 SVGAGI (reference sequence). CDR3 length: 14 residues. Trimming removed 0 bases at V and 2 bases at J, with 7 bases between. CDR3 sequence (DNA): TGTGCCAGCAGTTACTCGACAGTTAACACTGAAGCTTTCTTT. Translation: CASSYSTVNTEAFF.

The V and J genes are TRBV7-2 and TRBJ2-7; 10 bases map to TRBD2. V was clipped by 5 bases and J by 2 bases; unmatched bases: 3. The CDR3 is 14 amino acids. Germline CDR1 is SGHTA and CDR2 is FQGNSA. The CDR3 loop is CASSLLAGTYEQYF. The CDR3 DNA follows: TGTGCCAGCAGCCTACTAGCGGGAACCTACGAGCAGTACTTC.

This chain links TRBV30 with TRBJ2-5, with D possibly TRBD2 on 6 matching bases. The assigned J gene may be wrong: the sequence end matches TRBJ2-7 better. CDR1 is GTSNPN and CDR2 is SVGIG in the germline V gene (reference sequence). This CDR3 contains 17 residues. The CDR3 DNA is TGTGCCTGGAGTGTACAGTCCGAACGCGGGGCGCCCTACGAGCAGTACTTC. It codes for CAWSVQSERGAPYEQYF.

The chain couples TRBV9 to TRBJ2-3; TRBD2 matches 8 bases. The germline CDR1 and CDR2 sequences are SGDLS and YYNGEE. This CDR3 is 16 amino acids long. Trimming cost V 0 bases and J 6 bases; bases outside gene matches: 9. The CDR3 bases are TGTGCCAGCAGCGTAGCTCCATTTGGCGGGGGGGATACGCAGTATTTT. Its protein product is CASSVAPFGGGDTQYF.

V usage is TRBV5-8 and J usage is TRBJ1-3; TRBD1 aligns across 7 bases. The germline CDR1 and CDR2 sequences are SGHTS and YDEGEE. V lost 4 bases to trimming and J lost 8 bases; unmatched junction nucleotides: 12. The CDR3 is made up of 15 amino acids. The CDR3 region is CASSPPGQPGHTIYF. In DNA, the CDR3 is TGTGCCAGCAGCCCGCCGGGACAGCCAGGACACACCATATATTTT.

V is TRBV28 and J is TRBJ1-5; 9 positions match TRBD1. The CDR3 spans 15 residues. CDR1 is MDHEN and CDR2 is SYDVKM in the germline V gene. Germline trimming cut 3 bases from V and 3 bases from J; bases unmatched to any gene: 3. The CDR3 coding sequence is TGTGCCAGCAGTTTGGGACAGGGAATCAATCAGCCCCAGCATTTT. It translates to CASSLGQGINQPQHF.

This clone was counted once. The gene calls are TRBV4-2 and TRBJ2-2, with 10 bases matching TRBD2. V lost 5 bases and J lost 0; bases outside the gene matches: 3. Germline-derived CDR1 and CDR2 are LGHNA and YNFKEQ. The CDR3 is made up of 16 amino acids. CDR3 DNA sequence: TGTGCCAGCAGCGTAGGACTAGCGGCGAACACCGGGGAGCTGTTTTTT. Translation gives CASSVGLAANTGELFF.

V usage is TRBV9 and J usage is TRBJ1-2; 8 bases are shared with TRBD1. There are 15 residues in the CDR3. The germline V gene encodes CDR1 SGDLS and CDR2 YYNGEE. With 3 bases clipped from V and 3 bases from J, the junction kept 7 bases outside the gene matches. DNA of the CDR3: TGTGCCAGCAGCGCCCAGACAGGGGTATACTATGGCTACACCTTC. Its protein product is CASSAQTGVYYGYTF.

The V and J genes are TRBV30 and TRBJ1-1, with D possibly TRBD1 on 5 matching bases. The CDR3 loop spans 13 amino acids. V was pared by 3 bases and J by 7 bases, with 15 bases between. CDR1 GTSNPN and CDR2 SVGIG come from the germline V gene (reference sequence). The CDR3 sequence: CAWRVRAGGEAFF. For the CDR3, the DNA is TGTGCCTGGAGAGTCAGGGCCGGTGGTGAAGCTTTCTTT.

The gene calls are TRBV6-6 and TRBJ1-5, with 10 nucleotides matching TRBD1. Trimming took 6 bases from V and 7 from J; bases not matched to a gene: 9. The CDR3 totals 15 residues. From germline, CDR1 is MNHNY and CDR2 SVGAGI (reference sequence). CDR3 residues: CASSSGQGVDQPQHF. In DNA, the CDR3 is TGTGCCAGCAGCTCAGGACAGGGGGTAGACCAGCCCCAGCATTTT.